This T cell receptor (beta chain) was found in a study of blood T cell repertoires in COVID-19. Per the germline V gene, CDR1 is SNHLY and CDR2 is FYNNEI. The CDR3 extends over 14 amino acids. V lost 7 bases to trimming and J lost 9 bases; unmatched junction nucleotides: 11. Libraries were prepared by immunoSEQ multiplex PCR; TCRdb keeps only in-frame clonotypes and omits some of them. Of tens of thousands of clones listed, roughly 86% are singletons. The sequenced material came from peripheral blood. The rearrangement joins TRBV2 to TRBJ2-1, with TRBD1 identical over 8 bases. The origin of this receptor is a woman older than 75 in a cohort sampled during active or convalescent COVID-19. In DNA, the CDR3 is TGTGCCAGCATTCAGTCTCGGACAGGGCTTGAGCAGTTCTTC. It translates to CASIQSRTGLEQFF.